A selection of T cell receptor beta chains follows, all from one sample in a study of metastatic and nonmetastatic thyroid tumors. TCRdb reanalyzed the PCR reads with MiXCR. Found here are 30,000 to 35,000 clones, around a fifth of them singletons; the top ten hold about 8%. The sample comprised blood. The receptors derive from a female donor with papillary thyroid cancer or a benign thyroid nodule (not recorded which). Some clones in this sample may be carry-over from other donors' samples. Both conserved end residues are part of each CDR3. D genes are given only for firm matches. A row's size may be missing; if present it is once, few, many or a size class.

j_call	d_call	v_call	clone_size	cdr3_aa	cdr3_nt
TRBJ1-1	.	TRBV2	once	CPSSDPGARVTEAFF	TGTCCCAGCAGTGACCCGGGGGCGCGGGTCACAGAAGCTTTCTTT
TRBJ1-3	.	TRBV5-1	.	CASSLDRAGNTIYF	TGCGCCAGCAGCTTGGACAGGGCTGGAAACACCATATATTTT
TRBJ2-5	TRBD1	TRBV20-1	many	CSARQGAETQYF	TGCAGTGCTAGACAGGGGGCTGAGACCCAGTACTTC
TRBJ2-1	TRBD2	TRBV28	few	CASSSLAGVNEQFF	TGTGCCAGCAGTTCACTAGCGGGAGTTAATGAGCAGTTCTTC
TRBJ2-1	.	TRBV10-3	.	CAISESGGETNEQFF	TGTGCCATCAGTGAGTCGGGCGGTGAGACAAATGAGCAGTTCTTC
TRBJ1-1	.	TRBV12-3/TRBV12-4	medium-sized	CAEMWGDTEAFF	TGTGCCGAGATGTGGGGGGACACTGAAGCTTTCTTT
TRBJ1-3	.	TRBV6-5	few	CASSSTDSGNTIYF	TGTGCCAGCAGTTCGACAGACTCTGGAAACACCATATATTTT
TRBJ1-6	.	TRBV25-1	many	CASSELGGSNSPLHF	TGTGCCAGCAGTGAGCTTGGGGGCAGTAATTCACCCCTCCACTTT
TRBJ2-7	TRBD2	TRBV6-1	many	CASSESAASGSSEQYF	TGTGCCAGCAGTGAAAGTGCCGCTAGCGGGAGTAGCGAGCAGTACTTC
TRBJ2-5	TRBD2	TRBV5-8	many	CASSLRTSFSWETQYF	TGTGCCAGCAGCTTGAGGACTAGTTTTAGTTGGGAGACCCAGTACTTC
TRBJ2-5	TRBD2	TRBV20-1	many	CSARDIGRSGRVSTQYF	TGCAGTGCTAGAGATATCGGGAGGTCGGGGAGGGTGTCGACCCAGTACTTC
TRBJ1-6	TRBD1	TRBV6-1	.	CASRTGQGDSPLHF	TGTGCCAGCAGGACGGGACAGGGAGATTCACCCCTCCACTTT
TRBJ2-1	TRBD1	TRBV7-9	many	CASSLDGTAYNEQFF	TGTGCCAGCAGCTTAGACGGGACAGCGTACAATGAGCAGTTCTTC
TRBJ2-2	.	TRBV6-1	medium-sized	CASTRAGELFF	TGTGCCAGCACCCGGGCCGGGGAGCTGTTTTTT
TRBJ1-1	.	TRBV15	.	CATRRFTEAFF	TGTGCCACCAGACGGTTCACTGAAGCTTTCTTT
TRBJ2-7	TRBD2	TRBV19	many	CASSIRKRGYEQYF	TGTGCCAGTAGTATTCGAAAGCGGGGCTACGAGCAGTACTTC
TRBJ1-4	.	TRBV30	.	CAWRAQSEGKLFF	TGTGCCTGGAGGGCGCAGTCGGAGGGGAAACTGTTTTTT
TRBJ2-7	.	TRBV20-1	few	CSAPNTPGAPGQYF	TGCAGTGCTCCAAACACTCCGGGGGCGCCAGGGCAGTACTTC
TRBJ2-1	.	TRBV4-2	medium-sized	CASSQSPRGHRDNEQFF	TGTGCCAGCAGCCAATCCCCCCGGGGACATCGGGACAATGAGCAGTTCTTC
TRBJ2-1	TRBD2	TRBV11-2	many	CASSLGSGEVNEQFF	TGTGCCAGCAGCTTAGGTAGCGGGGAAGTCAATGAGCAGTTCTTC
TRBJ2-1	TRBD1	TRBV5-1	.	CASSLGTGGTYNEQFF	TGCGCCAGCAGCTTAGGGACAGGGGGCACCTACAATGAGCAGTTCTTC
TRBJ2-5	.	TRBV28	few	CASARDSRKTQYF	TGTGCCAGCGCGAGGGACTCTCGAAAGACCCAGTACTTC
TRBJ1-4	.	TRBV6-1	many	CASRPTGHQNEKLFF	TGTGCCAGCAGGCCCACGGGACACCAAAATGAAAAACTGTTTTTT
TRBJ1-4	.	TRBV11-2	many	CASSLGPELFF	TGTGCCAGCAGCTTAGGCCCGGAACTGTTTTTT
TRBJ1-1	.	TRBV20-1	many	CSASPGYTEAFF	TGCAGTGCTAGTCCAGGGTATACTGAAGCTTTCTTT
TRBJ1-3	TRBD1	TRBV19	few	CASGRGGPGNTIYF	TGTGCCAGTGGCAGAGGGGGCCCTGGAAACACCATATATTTT
TRBJ2-2	TRBD2	TRBV20-1	many	CSSSGGAGTGELFF	TGCAGTAGTAGCGGGGGGGCGGGCACCGGGGAGCTGTTTTTT
TRBJ2-2	.	TRBV20-1	many	CSARDRTSNTGELFF	TGCAGTGCTAGGGACCGGACAAGCAACACCGGGGAGCTGTTTTTT
TRBJ2-3	TRBD2	TRBV7-9	many	CASSARLAGGTDTQYF	TGTGCCAGCAGCGCCCGACTAGCGGGGGGCACAGATACGCAGTATTTT
TRBJ2-7	TRBD2	TRBV20-1	once	CSARVLAGDVYEQYF	TGCAGTGCTAGAGTACTAGCGGGGGATGTATACGAGCAGTACTTC
TRBJ1-3	.	TRBV9	many	CASVLTGGNTIYF	TGTGCCAGCGTTCTGACGGGGGGAAACACCATATATTTT
TRBJ2-5	TRBD1	TRBV7-6	once	CASRPTSGGGETQYF	TGTGCCAGCAGACCAACGTCAGGGGGCGGGGAGACCCAGTACTTC
TRBJ2-7	.	TRBV19	few	CASSQRDSSYEQYF	TGTGCCAGTAGTCAGCGGGACAGCAGCTACGAGCAGTACTTC
TRBJ2-7	TRBD2	TRBV30	.	CAWSRLAGRSYEQYF	TGTGCCTGGAGTCGCCTAGCGGGACGATCCTACGAGCAGTACTTC
TRBJ1-3	.	TRBV18	many	CASSPGSPRSGNTIYF	TGTGCCAGCTCCCCAGGGTCCCCCCGCTCTGGAAACACCATATATTTT
TRBJ1-1	.	TRBV5-4	few	CASSTYLDRRNTEAFF	TGTGCCAGCAGCACCTATCTCGACAGGCGGAACACTGAAGCTTTCTTT
TRBJ2-6	.	TRBV7-3	.	CASRRIQPQF	TGTGCCAGCAGAAGAATACAGCCCCAGTTC
TRBJ2-7	.	TRBV11-2	once	CASSLVSRLRGSYEQYF	TGTGCCAGCAGCTTAGTTTCCAGGTTGAGAGGGTCCTACGAGCAGTACTTC
TRBJ1-6	.	TRBV12-3/TRBV12-4	medium-sized	CASSLRGDYNSPLHF	TGTGCCAGCAGTTTACGAGGCGACTATAATTCACCCCTCCACTTT
TRBJ2-2	.	TRBV10-3	many	CAISPSGLAKDTGELFF	TGTGCCATCAGCCCAAGCGGTCTAGCGAAGGACACCGGGGAGCTGTTTTTT
TRBJ2-7	TRBD1	TRBV19	many	CASSISLGQGYEQYF	TGTGCCAGTAGTATATCGTTAGGACAGGGCTACGAGCAGTACTTC
TRBJ2-7	.	TRBV30	many	CAWSRDGSSYEQYF	TGTGCCTGGAGTCGGGACGGATCCTCCTACGAGCAGTACTTC
TRBJ2-2	TRBD2	TRBV11-2	medium-sized	CASSLDSGSYTGELFF	TGTGCCAGCAGCTTAGATAGCGGGAGTTACACCGGGGAGCTGTTTTTT
TRBJ2-3	TRBD1	TRBV11-2	.	CASSLDRIADTQYF	TGTGCCAGCAGCTTGGACAGGATCGCAGATACGCAGTATTTT
TRBJ1-5	TRBD1	TRBV3-1	many	CASSQEGTGGNQPQHF	TGTGCCAGCAGCCAAGAGGGGACAGGGGGCAATCAGCCCCAGCATTTT
TRBJ2-7	.	TRBV5-1	once	CASSLVVGGEQYF	TGCGCCAGCAGCTTGGTGGTAGGAGGCGAGCAGTACTTC
TRBJ2-3	.	TRBV5-1	many	CASSLAGTPADTDTQYF	TGCGCCAGCAGCTTGGCGGGGACACCAGCCGACACAGATACGCAGTATTTT
TRBJ2-2	TRBD1	TRBV5-1	.	CASSLAKTGGNTGELFF	TGCGCCAGCAGCTTAGCTAAAACAGGGGGGAACACCGGGGAGCTGTTTTTT
TRBJ1-2	.	TRBV12-5	.	CASGLVIGNNYGYTF	TGTGCTAGTGGTTTGGTAATTGGGAATAACTATGGCTACACCTTC
TRBJ1-2	.	TRBV10-1	many	CASSERQDYGYTF	TGCGCCAGCAGTGAGCGACAGGACTATGGCTACACCTTC
TRBJ1-2	.	TRBV20-1	medium-sized	CSARGETPYLYGYTF	TGCAGTGCTAGGGGGGAGACGCCCTACCTCTATGGCTACACCTTC
TRBJ2-2	.	TRBV9	many	CASSDVNTGELFF	TGTGCCAGCAGCGATGTGAACACCGGGGAGCTGTTTTTT
TRBJ1-5	.	TRBV6-2/TRBV6-3	few	CASSPGQFHQPQHF	TGTGCCAGCAGTCCCGGACAGTTCCATCAGCCCCAGCATTTT
TRBJ1-2	.	TRBV6-1	few	CASSRGRAGYTF	TGTGCCAGCAGTAGGGGCCGGGCTGGCTACACCTTC